The 6 T cell receptor beta chains below were found in one sample sequenced in a study of PD-1 blockade in classical Hodgkin lymphoma. Time point noted: cycle 4 day 1 (C4D1), after 5 to 7 weeks of nivolumab. The patients all showed relapse after autologous stem cell transplantation, while their brentuximab vedotin exposure varied. After PBMCs were thawed, their CD8+ T cells were isolated by magnetic negative selection. Profiling relied on immunoSEQ multiplex PCR, and the TCRdb table lists in-frame clones only, not all of them. This sample has some 14,000 clones; about 89% occur once, and the top ten carry roughly 18%. The specimen comprised CD8+ T cells from blood, sampled before the fourth cycle of nivolumab. The receptor set was obtained from a human donor with classical Hodgkin lymphoma.

This clone was counted a few times. The rearrangement uses TRBV19 and TRBJ2-7; TRBD1 matches 8 bases. Germline lookup yields CDR1 LNHDA and CDR2 SQIVND (reference sequence). This CDR3 comprises 15 residues. V dropped 0 bases and J dropped 7; count of bases not matched to a gene: 8. CDR3 sequence: CASSIDPGTGAEQYF. The CDR3 DNA is TGTGCCAGTAGTATAGATCCCGGGACAGGAGCTGAGCAGTACTTC.

A single count supports this clone. This chain links TRBV7-2 with TRBJ2-7; 15 bases are a match to TRBD2. Germline V gene data show CDR1 as SGHTA and CDR2 as FQGNSA. The length of the CDR3 is 17 residues. V gave up 5 bases and J gave up 4 bases; unmatched junction bases: 9. The CDR3 is CASSTSVGLAGGYEQYF. In DNA, the CDR3 is TGTGCCAGCAGCACTTCGGTAGGACTAGCGGGAGGGTACGAGCAGTACTTC.

This chain links TRBV7-3 with TRBJ2-1; TRBD2 matches at 14 bases. V shed 5 bases, J shed 3 bases, and the junction held 12 bases outside the gene matches. The CDR3 loop spans 19 amino acids. CDR1 SGHTA and CDR2 FQGTGA come from the germline V gene. The CDR3 here is CASSTGLAGDGILYNEQFF. Here the CDR3 DNA reads TGTGCCAGCAGCACGGGACTAGCGGGAGATGGGATTCTCTACAATGAGCAGTTCTTC.

The J gene is TRBJ1-6, the V gene TRBV19, with D perhaps matching TRBD1 (5 bases). CDR3 size: 14 residues. Trimming shortened V by 2 bases and J by 8 bases, and 10 bases separated the two germline ends. The germline CDR1 and CDR2 sequences are LNHDA and SQIVND (reference sequence). The CDR3 bases are TGTGCCAGTAGTATACGTCAGGGAGATTCACCCCTCCACTTT. Residues: CASSIRQGDSPLHF.

V and J are TRBV28 and TRBJ2-7, with D possibly TRBD2 on 6 matching bases. Germline V gene sequence: CDR1 MDHEN, CDR2 SYDVKM. Trimming took off 3 bases at V and 2 bases at J, with 14 bases between the two ends. The CDR3 spans 15 residues. CDR3: CASSFFGTSPYEQYF. The CDR3 coding sequence is TGTGCCAGCAGTTTTTTCGGCACTAGCCCCTACGAGCAGTACTTC.

The rearrangement uses TRBV9 and TRBJ2-7, with 7 bases aligning to TRBD1. The V and J ends lost 4 bases and 0 bases, in that order; junction bases with no gene match: 4. CDR3 length: 14 amino acids. Germline CDR1 reads SGDLS; CDR2 reads YYNGEE. Written as DNA, the CDR3 is TGTGCCAGCAGCTCGGGACAGAACTCCTACGAGCAGTACTTC. This gives the protein CASSSGQNSYEQYF.